This passage covers 20 T cell receptor beta chains from one sample sequenced in a study of blood T cells in healthy people across ages (dated by TCRdb to the mid-2010s). Library creation used 5' RACE. TCRdb shows the sequencer as Illumina HiSeq 2500. The second PCR ran for roughly 7 to 11 cycles and used a J-beta primer mix along with a sample-barcoded 5' primer. TCRdb trimmed the raw reads at Q25, called clones with MiXCR and kept productive beta chains. Every entry covers one CDR3 protein and lists the most common genes and DNA from its rows. This sample lists about 510,000 distinct CDR3 sequences; around 27% were detected once. The ten largest clonotypes hold 3.6% of the sample. This sample also appeared in a second study, on T cells of mothers and their children.

Sequencing was performed on blood. The receptor set was obtained from a boy aged 2-9 years in good health.

This clonotype was seen a few times. The junction departs from germline at one end; a sequencing error may be responsible. This chain joins TRBV5-1 and TRBJ1-1, with unresolved D. Germline CDR1 and CDR2: SGHRS and YFSETQ. This CDR3 has 14 residues. The CDR3 nucleotides read TGTGCCAGCAGTTTGGGCCCAGCGAACACTGAAGCTTTCTTT. Translation gives CASSLGPANTEAFF.

This clonotype has more than one count but fewer than ten. The V gene is TRBV5-1, the J gene TRBJ2-3; 9 bases line up with TRBD2. The CDR3 sequence is 16 residues long. Per the germline V gene, CDR1 is SGHRS and CDR2 is YFSETQ. J was trimmed by 2 bases and V by 1 base; bases with no gene match: 5. For the CDR3, the DNA is TGCGCCAGCAGCTTGCGACTAGCGGCGTTCACAGATACGCAGTATTTT. Its protein is CASSLRLAAFTDTQYF.

This clonotype occurred a few times. The rearrangement uses TRBV7-2 and TRBJ1-1; D is perhaps TRBD1 (5 bases). Germline V gives CDR1 SGHTA, CDR2 FQGNSA. Trimming took off 7 bases at V and 7 bases at J, with 25 bases between the two ends. This CDR3 region has 16 residues. The CDR3 region is CASKAAGKQLGGEAFF. CDR3 bases: TGTGCCAGCAAAGCGGCGGGGAAACAGCTGGGGGGTGAAGCTTTCTTT.

As concerns this clonotype: This may come from a read error, since a much larger clone is one base off. The CDR3 ends on some other residue instead of the conserved phenylalanine or tryptophan, so this is likely a read error. The gene calls are TRBV11-2 and TRBJ2-5, with D maybe TRBD1 (6 bases). This CDR3 is 15 amino acids long. Between the trimmed V and J ends, which lost 4 bases and 3 bases, there was a span of 15 bases. Germline V gene sequence: CDR1 SGHAT, CDR2 FQNNGV. Here the CDR3 reads CASSSYREAEETQYL. The CDR3 DNA is TGTGCCAGCAGCTCATACAGGGAAGCGGAAGAGACCCAGTACCTC.

This clonotype was seen more than once but under ten times. The V call is TRBV7-2, the J call TRBJ2-1, with 13 bases that match TRBD2. Germline V CDR1 and CDR2: SGHTA, FQGNSA. The V gene end was trimmed by 5 bases and the J gene end by 7 bases; junction bases not matched to a gene: 8. The CDR3 consists of 16 residues. In DNA, the CDR3 is TGTGCCAGCAGCCTAAGAGGGACTAGCGGGATGAATGAGCAGTTCTTC. It yields the protein CASSLRGTSGMNEQFF.

The chain couples TRBV7-3 to TRBJ2-7; the match to TRBD1 covers 8 bases. Germline V CDR1 and CDR2: SGHTA, FQGTGA. The CDR3 has 14 amino acids. V lost 4 bases, J lost 2 bases, and 4 bases stayed unmatched. CDR3 protein: CASSSQGGTYEQYF. CDR3 DNA sequence: TGTGCCAGCAGCTCACAGGGGGGAACCTACGAGCAGTACTTC.

This clonotype has ten or more counts. The gene calls are TRBV6-2 or TRBV6-3 and TRBJ2-6, with 7 bases aligning to TRBD1. The V segment lost 5 bases and the J segment 4 bases; nucleotides outside the gene matches: 11. This CDR3 contains 17 residues. CDR1 is MNHEY and CDR2 is SVGEGT in the germline V gene. The CDR3 DNA follows: TGTGCCAGCAGTGCCCTGACAGGGCTCCAGGGGGCCAACGTCCTGACTTTC. Its protein is CASSALTGLQGANVLTF.

V gene TRBV10-2 combines with J gene TRBJ2-5; D is possibly TRBD2 (6 bases). This CDR3 comprises 16 residues. CDR1 WSHSY and CDR2 SAAADI come from the germline V gene. Deletions cut 6 bases from V and 2 bases from J, with 19 bases between. In nucleotides, the CDR3 is TGCGCCAGCAGAAATATGGTTAGCGGCATTCAAGAGACCCAGTACTTC. It yields the protein CASRNMVSGIQETQYF.

This clonotype was detected a few times. V usage is TRBV4-2 and J usage is TRBJ1-4; D is unclear. CDR1 LGHNA and CDR2 YNFKEQ come from the germline V gene. Trimming shortened V by 0 bases and J by 10 bases, and 9 bases separated the two germline ends. This CDR3 is 13 amino acids long. CDR3 loop: CASSQDRAGKLFF. The DNA for the CDR3 is TGTGCCAGCAGCCAAGATCGGGCTGGAAAACTGTTTTTT.

This sequence joins TRBV11-2 and TRBJ2-3, with D perhaps being TRBD1 or TRBD2 (6 bases each). The germline gives CDR1 SGHAT, CDR2 FQNNGV. This CDR3 is built from 17 residues. The V end lost 5 bases, the J end lost 4 bases, and 22 bases lay between the germline ends. CDR3 DNA sequence: TGTGCCAGCAGCCCGGGGGCTGGGGCCCGACCCCCAGATACGCAGTATTTT. Protein: CASSPGAGARPPDTQYF.

The sample holds a few counts of this clonotype. The V and J genes are TRBV2 and TRBJ1-5; unclear D gene. Looked up from germline, CDR1 is SNHLY and CDR2 is FYNNEI. CDR3 length: 14 residues. Trimming removed 4 bases from V and 3 bases from J, with 10 bases in between. CDR3: CASSGTLTNQPQHF. CDR3 nucleotide sequence: TGTGCCAGCAGTGGGACTCTCACCAATCAGCCCCAGCATTTT.

V is TRBV3-1 and J is TRBJ2-1, with TRBD2 identical over 9 bases. There are 17 residues in the CDR3. The V gene end was trimmed by 1 base and the J gene end by 0 bases; junction bases not matched to a gene: 4. Per germline, CDR1 LGHDT and CDR2 YNNKEL (reference sequence). The CDR3 DNA is TGTGCCAGCAGCCAAGGCGGGGGGGGTAGCTCCTACAATGAGCAGTTCTTC. Protein sequence: CASSQGGGGSSYNEQFF.

The rearrangement uses TRBV7-8 and TRBJ2-5, with 7 bases matching TRBD1. The DNA matches TRBJ2-1 better at its end, which makes the J call doubtful. CDR3 length: 16 residues. CDR1 is SGHVS, CDR2 FQNEAQ, per germline. This chain's CDR3 is CASSRRQGRNNNEQFF. For the CDR3, the DNA is TGTGCCAGCAGCCGACGACAGGGTCGCAACAACAATGAGCAGTTCTTC.

This clonotype was observed a few times. The V gene is TRBV10-3, the J gene TRBJ2-5; maybe TRBD2 (5 bases). V was cut by 3 bases and J by 4 bases, with 12 bases left in between. The CDR3 is 14 amino acids. CDR1 is ENHRY, CDR2 SYGVKD, per germline. CDR3 DNA sequence: TGTGCCATCAGTGAAGGGCAGGACTTAGAGACCCAGTACTTC. It specifies CAISEGQDLETQYF.

This chain connects TRBV28 to TRBJ2-5, with TRBD2 matching over 8 bases. From germline, CDR1 is MDHEN and CDR2 SYDVKM. This CDR3 has 15 residues. The CDR3 DNA sequence: TGTGCTTCCCGGGAGGGGACTAACCCCCAAGAGACCCAGTACTTC. Amino acids: CASREGTNPQETQYF.

V usage is TRBV7-9 and J usage is TRBJ2-5; D is unresolved. Between the trimmed V and J ends, which lost 2 bases and 2 bases, there was a span of 9 bases. Germline CDR1 is SEHNR and CDR2 is FQNEAQ (reference sequence). The CDR3 consists of 14 residues. The CDR3 DNA is TGTGCCAGCAGCTTATCGTACCAACAAGAGACCCAGTACTTC. This gives the protein CASSLSYQQETQYF.

This clonotype was found a few times. The J gene is TRBJ1-5, the V gene TRBV2; D is perhaps TRBD1 (5 bases). V was clipped by 6 bases and J by 4 bases, with 16 bases between them. The CDR3 covers 15 residues. Germline lookup yields CDR1 SNHLY and CDR2 FYNNEI. CDR3 bases: TGTGCCAGCAGGGCGGGACTTGAGGGTAATCAGCCCCAGCATTTT. Translation gives CASRAGLEGNQPQHF.

This clonotype was counted between two and nine times. The V gene is TRBV27, the J gene TRBJ2-7, with D perhaps matching TRBD1 (6 bases). Trimming left V 5 bases short and J 12 bases short, with 20 bases between. Germline CDR1 and CDR2: MNHEY and SMNVEV (reference sequence). The CDR3 extends over 13 amino acids. The CDR3 DNA reads as TGTGCCAGCAGTCCAGACAGGTCCGCGACCCCGTACTTC. The encoded protein is CASSPDRSATPYF.

The table lists this clonotype with a few counts. The genes are TRBV15 and TRBJ2-6; D unresolved. V was pared by 2 bases and J by 2 bases, with 10 bases between. The CDR3 covers 16 residues. Germline V gives CDR1 LNHNV, CDR2 YYDKDF (reference sequence). CDR3 in DNA: TGTGCCACCAGCAGACGACGCGGTACTGGGGCCAACGTCCTGACTTTC. Protein: CATSRRRGTGANVLTF.

This clonotype was picked up a small number of times. The V gene is TRBV6-5, the J gene TRBJ2-4; 13 bases align to TRBD2. The CDR3 consists of 17 residues. Germline V lookup: CDR1 MNHEY, CDR2 SVGAGI. V shed 5 bases, J shed 3 bases, and the junction held 7 bases outside the gene matches. CDR3 bases: TGTGCCAGCAGTCCGTGGACTAGCGGGAGTAGCAAAAACATTCAGTACTTC. This sequence encodes CASSPWTSGSSKNIQYF.